What follows are 17 T cell receptor beta chains derived from one specimen sequenced in a study of blood T cell repertoires in COVID-19. Some clones are missing from TCRdb's copy, which holds only in-frame ones; the method was immunoSEQ multiplex PCR. The table shows around 95,000 clones, with 80% occurring only once. Sequencing input: peripheral blood. Receptor source: a man in his 70s with active or convalescent COVID-19.

This sequence joins TRBV28 and TRBJ2-5, with D perhaps matching TRBD1 (6 bases). Trimming shortened V by 4 bases and J by 2 bases, and 8 bases separated the two germline ends. Germline CDR1 and CDR2: MDHEN and SYDVKM. The CDR3 loop spans 13 amino acids. The CDR3 loop is CASSSTGQETQYF. The CDR3 coding sequence is TGTGCCAGCAGTTCGACAGGACAAGAGACCCAGTACTTC.

This clone is a singleton in its sample. V usage is TRBV7-9 and J usage is TRBJ2-7; TRBD1 agrees at 8 bases. The CDR3 has 14 amino acids. Germline CDR1 is SEHNR and CDR2 is FQNEAQ (reference sequence). V lost 1 base to trimming and J lost 1 base; unmatched junction nucleotides: 0. The CDR3 spells CASSLGTGSYEQYF. CDR3 DNA: TGTGCCAGCAGCTTAGGGACAGGGTCCTACGAGCAGTACTTC. The complete variable domain, with remaining parts taken from reference TRBV7-9 and TRBJ2-7, reads DTGVSQNPRHKITKRGQNVTFRCDPISEHNRLYWYRQTLGQGPEFLTYFQNEAQLEKSRLLSDRFSAERPKGSFSTLEIQRTEQGDSAMYLCASSLGTGSYEQYFGPGTRLTVT.

This clone was observed a single time. This chain connects TRBV5-1 to TRBJ2-5, with D possibly TRBD2 on 6 matching bases. The CDR3 sequence is 15 residues long. With 3 bases removed from V and 4 bases from J, the gap between germline ends came to 16 bases. Germline V gene data show CDR1 as SGHRS and CDR2 as YFSETQ. This CDR3 is CASSSGGGSVETQYF. The CDR3 coding sequence is TGCGCCAGCAGCTCGGGCGGAGGGAGTGTAGAGACCCAGTACTTC. Full variable domain (outside the CDR3, taken from reference TRBV5-1 and TRBJ2-5): KAGVTQTPRYLIKTRGQQVTLSCSPISGHRSVSWYQQTPGQGLQFLFEYFSETQRNKGNFPGRFSGRQFSNSRSEMNVSTLELGDSALYLCASSSGGGSVETQYFGPGTRLLVL.

V gene TRBV27 combines with J gene TRBJ2-7, with a possible D match to TRBD2 (6 bases). The V gene lost 5 bases and the J gene lost 1 base, with 15 bases spanning the gap. The germline CDR1 and CDR2 sequences are MNHEY and SMNVEV (reference sequence). The CDR3 has 15 amino acids. The CDR3 nucleotides are TGTGCCAGCAGTCTTGGGGGGATCGGGTCCTACGAGCAGTACTTC. As protein: CASSLGGIGSYEQYF.

The CDR3 region has the DNA TGTGCCAGCAGCTTCTCTTACCAGAGCAATCAGCCCCAGCATTTT. As protein: CASSFSYQSNQPQHF. The chain has TRBV6-2 or TRBV6-3 and TRBJ1-5; D not resolved. CDR3 length: 15 amino acids. The germline V gene has CDR1 MNHEY and CDR2 SVGEGT. V was clipped by 6 bases and J by 1 base, with 13 bases between them.

The chain is built from TRBV6-2 or TRBV6-3 and TRBJ2-3, with a tentative D call TRBD2 (6 bases). Germline V gives CDR1 MNHEY, CDR2 SVGEGT. The CDR3 length is 15 residues. Trimming stripped 4 bases from V and 3 bases from J, with 14 bases between. As DNA, the CDR3 is TGTGCCAGCAGTTTGGATACGGGAGAGACAGATACGCAGTATTTT. Protein sequence: CASSLDTGETDTQYF.

The chain joins TRBV6-5 to TRBJ1-2; D unclear. The CDR3 loop spans 14 amino acids. The V end lost 2 bases, the J end lost 4 bases, and 11 bases lay between the germline ends. Germline lookup yields CDR1 MNHEY and CDR2 SVGAGI. The CDR3 here is CASSYLGGSYGYTF. In DNA, the CDR3 is TGTGCCAGCAGTTACCTGGGAGGGAGCTATGGCTACACCTTC.

This clone was seen a few times. This same CDR3 is encoded by further DNA sequences in the sample. The rearrangement links TRBV5-1 to TRBJ2-7; 8 positions agree with TRBD1. Losses at the gene ends were 4 bases for V and 3 bases for J; bases not matched to a gene: 6. This CDR3 has 14 residues. The germline V gene has CDR1 SGHRS and CDR2 YFSETQ. The CDR3 protein is CASSLGQGGYEQYF. The CDR3 nucleotides are TGCGCCAGCAGCCTAGGACAGGGCGGCTACGAGCAGTACTTC.

The chain is built from TRBV9 and TRBJ2-7, with TRBD2 identical over 14 bases. V shed 3 bases, J shed 7 bases, and the junction held 6 bases outside the gene matches. In germline, CDR1 is SGDLS, CDR2 YYNGEE. The CDR3 extends over 15 amino acids. The CDR3 nucleotides read TGTGCCAGCAGCGAGGGACTAGCGGGAGATCATGAGCAGTACTTC. Encoded protein: CASSEGLAGDHEQYF.

The chain has TRBV7-9 and TRBJ2-7; 12 positions agree with TRBD2. With V trimmed by 1 base and J by 7 bases, 8 bases remained unmatched. This CDR3 has 16 residues. Germline CDR1 is SEHNR and CDR2 is FQNEAQ (reference sequence). The CDR3: CASSLVPSGRAGEQYF. The CDR3, as DNA: TGTGCCAGCAGCTTAGTTCCTAGCGGGAGGGCCGGGGAGCAGTACTTC. The whole variable domain, remainder taken from reference TRBV7-9 and TRBJ2-7, is DTGVSQNPRHKITKRGQNVTFRCDPISEHNRLYWYRQTLGQGPEFLTYFQNEAQLEKSRLLSDRFSAERPKGSFSTLEIQRTEQGDSAMYLCASSLVPSGRAGEQYFGPGTRLTVT.

V is TRBV3-1 (or the pseudogene TRBV3-2) and J is TRBJ2-5, with D possibly being TRBD2 (6 bases). Per the germline V gene, CDR1 is LGHDT and CDR2 is YNNKEL (reference sequence). Trimming pared 0 bases from V and 1 base from J, leaving 12 bases between. This CDR3 contains 16 residues. CDR3 protein: CASSQDRGAFQETQYF. DNA of the CDR3: TGTGCCAGCAGCCAAGACCGCGGGGCCTTCCAAGAGACCCAGTACTTC.

This sequence joins TRBV10-3 and TRBJ2-1; D perhaps matches TRBD1 (5 bases). The CDR3 runs to 13 residues. V was pared by 8 bases and J by 8 bases, with 16 bases between. In germline, CDR1 is ENHRY, CDR2 SYGVKD. CDR3 residues: CAIGQGWTDEQFF. In nucleotides, the CDR3 is TGTGCCATCGGGCAGGGATGGACCGATGAGCAGTTCTTC.

This clone has at least ten counts. This sequence joins TRBV4-3 and TRBJ2-1; TRBD2 matches at 10 bases. With V trimmed by 1 base and J by 1 base, 10 bases remained unmatched. There are 19 residues in the CDR3. CDR1 and CDR2 (germline): LGHNA, YSLEER. CDR3 in amino acids: CASSQVASGSSGSYNEQFF. CDR3 in DNA: TGCGCCAGCAGCCAAGTTGCTAGCGGGAGTTCAGGATCCTACAATGAGCAGTTCTTC.

This clone has only one observation. This chain uses TRBV27 with TRBJ1-1; 7 nucleotides agree with TRBD1. Losses at the gene ends were 2 bases for V and 1 base for J; bases not matched to a gene: 4. Looked up from germline, CDR1 is MNHEY and CDR2 is SMNVEV (reference sequence). This CDR3 has 15 amino acids. DNA of the CDR3: TGTGCCAGCAGTTTACTAGGGGGCGCGAACACTGAAGCTTTCTTT. Its translation is CASSLLGGANTEAFF.

The V and J genes are TRBV3-1 (or the pseudogene TRBV3-2) and TRBJ2-2; 8 bases are shared with TRBD1. The junction had 9 bases not matched to a gene; V was cut back by 0 bases and J by 3 bases. Germline V gene sequence: CDR1 LGHDT, CDR2 YNNKEL (reference sequence). This CDR3 region has 18 residues. The CDR3 DNA reads as TGTGCCAGCAGCCAAGACGCAGCAGGACAGGGATACACCGGGGAGCTGTTTTTT. Translated: CASSQDAAGQGYTGELFF.

DNA of the CDR3: TGTGCCACCAGCAGAGGGGACACCAATCAGCCCCAGCATTTT. Protein: CATSRGDTNQPQHF. The chain couples TRBV15 to TRBJ1-5, with a weak D call TRBD1 (6 bases). This CDR3 spans 14 amino acids. The ends were cut back, 1 base at V and 3 bases at J, with 7 bases in the middle. The germline V gene has CDR1 LNHNV and CDR2 YYDKDF (reference sequence).

V and J are TRBV6-2 or TRBV6-3 and TRBJ2-5; TRBD2 matches at 13 bases. Trimming cost V 7 bases and J 2 bases; bases outside gene matches: 10. Germline CDR1 reads MNHEY; CDR2 reads SVGEGT. The CDR3 is 17 amino acids. The CDR3 DNA is TGTGCCAGCACCCCAGGGGGACTAGCGGGGCCACAAGAGACCCAGTACTTC. It is translated as CASTPGGLAGPQETQYF.